This TCR beta chain is from a study of shared clonotypes between healthy human individuals. The CDR3 is 16 residues long. The germline V gene has CDR1 SGHRS and CDR2 YFSETQ. V gave up 4 bases and J gave up 4 bases; unmatched junction bases: 9. Each unsorted PBMC replicate got 300 ng genomic DNA, roughly 30,000 genomes. On ten immunoSEQ deep assay plates, unsorted PBMC DNA was sequenced. Generated by immunoSEQ multiplex PCR, the TCRdb table keeps only in-frame clones and is missing some. This sample has hundreds of thousands of clones, with around 75% found just once. This sequence originates from a woman in her thirties or forties in good health. Some clones in this sample may be carry-over from other donors' samples. The sequenced sample was PBMCs. The gene calls are TRBV5-1 and TRBJ2-2; TRBD1 agrees at 8 bases. CDR3 region: CASSQITGGGTGELFF. The CDR3 DNA sequence: TGCGCCAGCAGCCAAATTACAGGGGGAGGCACCGGGGAGCTGTTTTTT.